The table lists the clone carrying this T cell receptor beta chain with a count of one. This sample is part of a study of OX40 agonist ivuxolimab in advanced cancers. The CDR3 sequence is 13 residues long. V was cut by 1 base and J by 5 bases, with 7 bases left in between. The V gene's germline CDR1 is SGHRS and CDR2 YFSETQ. Assay: immunoSEQ multiplex PCR; the TCRdb copy retains only in-frame clones and omits some. This sample has about 100,000 clones; 75% to 95% occur once, and the top ten carry 0.5% to 0.65%. V is TRBV5-1 and J is TRBJ1-5; no clear D. This TCR derives from an adult with an advanced solid tumor such as melanoma, head and neck, liver or kidney cancer. Sequencing used CD4+ or CD8+ T cells sorted from blood, obtained in a trial of the OX40 agonist ivuxolimab. DNA of the CDR3: TGCGCCAGCAGCTTGATGGGAGATCAGCCCCAGCATTTT. Protein sequence: CASSLMGDQPQHF. The complete variable domain, with remaining parts taken from reference TRBV5-1 and TRBJ1-5, reads KAGVTQTPRYLIKTRGQQVTLSCSPISGHRSVSWYQQTPGQGLQFLFEYFSETQRNKGNFPGRFSGRQFSNSRSEMNVSTLELGDSALYLCASSLMGDQPQHFGDGTRLSIL.